This TCR beta chain was profiled in a study of CD8 T cells in ankylosing spondylitis (dated by TCRdb to the late 2010s). For the study in its entirety: The study profiled T cell receptor beta repertoires in healthy donors and ankylosing spondylitis patients to find disease-linked TCR variants. The full study cohort comprised 25 ankylosing spondylitis patients and roughly 100 healthy donors. Peripheral blood was sampled, and synovial fluid was also collected from ankylosing spondylitis patients. Paper-wide results and their limitations: The disease-linked clones were reported as significantly enriched in matched synovial fluid samples from ankylosing spondylitis patients. Blood from ankylosing spondylitis patients appeared to be characterized by a TCR beta motif composed of under 10 highly homologous amino acid variants. Some of the motif variants had been reported before in the synovial fluid and blood of reactive arthritis patients, a finding that suggests common disease-initiation mechanisms. The disease-linked clones showed a CD8+ phenotype and occurred at relatively low frequencies in peripheral blood.

Sequencing instrument: Illumina HiSeq 2500. Quantitative 5'-RACE with molecular barcodes was the method used to prepare the TCR beta libraries. On the study's bioinformatics: A new computational method based on a probabilistic model of VDJ rearrangement was used to identify disease-linked TCR variants. The public reads were run again by TCRdb, first through fastp at Q25 and then through MiXCR, and only productive beta chains were kept. Rows are unified per CDR3 protein, each entry keeping the most common DNA and genes. For this entry, the V and J calls and clone size follow TCRdb and not the study's own pipeline. Across this sample there are 200,000 to 300,000 distinct CDR3 sequences, with roughly 10% seen only once. About 2.8% of the sample rests with the top ten. There are a few counts of this clonotype. The antigen it binds to is not known. Per-base quality was not reported, and no clone a single base away is much larger than it.

The CDR3, cysteine through phenylalanine, is 14 amino acids long. Only the CDR3 DNA stays, 42 bases, in frame from base 1. CDR1 and CDR2 are read off the germline V gene (reference sequence) as SEHNR and FQNEAQ. Unmatched junction bases come to 5, with V trimmed by 4 bases and J by 5 bases. The rearrangement combines TRBV7-9 with TRBJ2-7; 10 junctional bases match TRBD2. The receptor's source is a male donor with ankylosing spondylitis or in good health (not recorded which). The sequencing input was blood, either unsorted or a sorted T cell fraction (not recorded which). The CDR3 region: CASSYGTSANEQYF. The nucleotides are TGTGCCAGCAGCTACGGGACTAGCGCTAACGAGCAGTACTTC.